A selection of T cell receptor beta chains follows, all from one sample in a study of T cells in Graves' hyperthyroidism and ophthalmopathy. MiXCR was run by TCRdb on the multiplex PCR reads, yielding one entry per CDR3 protein. The data hold approximately 430,000 distinct CDR3 sequences, with 15% to 18% observed a single time. Material: blood. The receptors stem from a woman aged 18-29 years with Graves' hyperthyroidism. CDR3s include the opening cysteine and the closing phenylalanine or tryptophan. Expanded clones get a size class; other rows say once, few or many, or leave the size out.

j_call: TRBJ2-3
clone_size: many
v_call: TRBV11-3
cdr3_aa: CASSFKTSGTTDTQYF

j_call: TRBJ2-2
clone_size: many
v_call: TRBV6-1
cdr3_aa: CAAVGRMNTGELFF

j_call: TRBJ1-5
clone_size: many
v_call: TRBV5-6
cdr3_aa: CASSWGGGDSNQPQHF

j_call: TRBJ2-5
clone_size: many
v_call: TRBV6-1
cdr3_aa: CASSFWDDQETQYF

j_call: TRBJ1-4
clone_size: few
v_call: TRBV9
cdr3_aa: CASSVTTGSNEKLFF

j_call: TRBJ2-5
clone_size: few
v_call: TRBV19
cdr3_aa: CASSMHTQETQYF

j_call: TRBJ1-2
clone_size: NA
v_call: TRBV6-1
cdr3_aa: CASSSNREYYGYTF

j_call: TRBJ2-1
clone_size: NA
v_call: TRBV15
cdr3_aa: CATSRGGEGEQFF

j_call: TRBJ1-2
clone_size: NA
v_call: TRBV11-2
cdr3_aa: CASSSPVLSLNYGYTF

j_call: TRBJ1-5
clone_size: NA
v_call: TRBV7-2
cdr3_aa: CASSLFPRGRDPPQHF

j_call: TRBJ1-5
clone_size: few
v_call: TRBV6-1
cdr3_aa: CASSRRAWSNQPQHF